The source of this TCR beta chain is a study of CD8+ T cells in alopecia areata (dated by TCRdb to 2016 to 2019). In the study overall: Treated patients were enrolled in an open-label pilot trial of oral tofacitinib, 5 to 10 mg twice daily, for moderate-to-severe alopecia areata. Patients stayed on tofacitinib for 6 to 18 months and then had 6 months of follow-up off drug so that delayed response and recurrence could be assessed. The study used high-throughput TCRbeta sequencing to examine T cell clonal expansion in alopecia areata, in both the C3H/HeJ mouse model and human patients. On the human side, TCRbeta sequencing was run on scalp tissue and on sorted CD4+ and CD8+ peripheral blood T cells from healthy controls and from alopecia areata patients with either patchy or totalis/universalis disease. Tofacitinib-treated patients had biopsies at baseline and at 4 and 24 weeks of treatment, with a later scalp biopsy in several patients. Scalp clonality was compared among normal scalp (n=4), patchy alopecia areata scalp (n=8), and alopecia totalis/universalis scalp (n=8). RNA came from the PAXgene miRNA kit for fixed scalp, the miRNeasy kit for PBMCs, and the RNeasy kit for mouse skin. immunoSEQ multiplex PCR using 35 Vbeta forward primers and 13 Jbeta reverse primers was used to amplify TCRbeta CDR3 regions.

What the work shows at the level of the full study, not this receptor alone: Unlike mouse skin, which is dominated by gammadelta T cells, normal human skin has resident alphabeta T cells that are also sequenced, and this complicates analysis of the scalp TCR repertoire. Lesional scalp, especially in alopecia totalis/universalis, showed higher clonality and more expanded CD8+ clones than normal scalp, suggesting antigenic drive. Shared TCR sequences between patients were less evident than in mice, which may be partly attributable to HLA diversity in the patient population.

Looking up the germline V gene yields CDR1 MNHEY and CDR2 SVGAGI. From the cysteine up to the phenylalanine, the CDR3 has a length of 16 residues. Only the CDR3 region is kept as DNA, spanning 48 bases read in frame from base 1. V loses 2 bases, J loses 4 bases, and the germline ends lie 15 bases apart. Library preparation was by the immunoSEQ multiplex PCR assay. RNA was extracted from all samples and reverse transcribed into cDNA, which served as template for TCR sequencing. SuperScript III was used to make first-strand cDNA, primed with a 2:1 mix of oligo-dT and random hexamers. A synthetic immune receptor repertoire was used to gauge amplification bias, and whatever bias remained was removed computationally. The study's own analysis went as follows. Raw reads were preprocessed to remove errors, and CDR3 was defined according to IMGT conventions as the region from the conserved cysteine to phenylalanine. Clonality was computed as 1 minus the Shannon entropy, with the entropy normalized by log2 of the number of productive unique TCRs. Scalp TCRbeta sequences were cross-referenced with sorted blood CD4 and CD8 repertoires so that the CD4 or CD8 identity of scalp clones could be inferred. The table comes from immuneACCESS by way of TCRdb, which keeps in-frame sequences with V and J called. Part of the clones is missing from these tables; in studies checked, under half for an unresolved V gene and the rest for unknown reasons. V and J calls and clone size come straight from that table; D and trimming were deduced from the DNA. For this sample the table gives roughly 200,000 clones, of which roughly 63% were detected only once. Around 1.6% of the sample rests with the top ten.

The time point tag for this specimen amounts to: baseline before oral tofacitinib. From alopecia areata patients, peripheral blood was collected along with lesional scalp punch biopsies. PBMCs were separated by density centrifugation and stained for CD3, CD4 and CD8, after which CD4+ and CD8+ T cells were sorted on a FACSAria. About this clone itself: The antigen this receptor binds is unknown. Base-call qualities are not available, and no considerably larger clone is one nucleotide away.

In this chain, TRBV6-5 is recombined with TRBJ1-5; the D gene assignment is ambiguous. This material consisted of CD4+ T cells sorted from blood, taken at week 0. The clonotype comes from a human donor with alopecia areata. CDR3 reads: CASSYSLLTRNQPQHF. The DNA sequence reads TGTGCCAGCAGTTACAGTCTACTGACGAGGAATCAGCCCCAGCATTTT.